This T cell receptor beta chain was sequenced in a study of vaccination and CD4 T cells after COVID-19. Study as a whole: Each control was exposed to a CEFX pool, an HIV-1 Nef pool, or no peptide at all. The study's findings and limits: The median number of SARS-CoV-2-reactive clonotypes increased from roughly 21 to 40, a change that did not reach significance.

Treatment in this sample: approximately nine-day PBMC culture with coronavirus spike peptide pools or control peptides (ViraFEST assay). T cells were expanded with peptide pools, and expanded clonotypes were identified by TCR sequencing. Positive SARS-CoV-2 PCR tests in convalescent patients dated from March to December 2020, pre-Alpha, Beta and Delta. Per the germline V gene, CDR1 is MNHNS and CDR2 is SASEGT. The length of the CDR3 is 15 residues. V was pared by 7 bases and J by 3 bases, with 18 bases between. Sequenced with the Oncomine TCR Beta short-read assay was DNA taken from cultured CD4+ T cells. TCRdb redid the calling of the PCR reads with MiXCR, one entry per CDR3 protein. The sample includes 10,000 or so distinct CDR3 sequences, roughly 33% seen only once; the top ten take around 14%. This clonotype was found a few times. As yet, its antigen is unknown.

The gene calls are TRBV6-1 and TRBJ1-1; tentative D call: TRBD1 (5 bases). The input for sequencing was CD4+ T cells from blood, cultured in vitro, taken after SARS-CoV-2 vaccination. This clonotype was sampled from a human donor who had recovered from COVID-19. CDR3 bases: TGTGCCAGCAAAGGGGTGATGAGCGCTGACACTGAAGCTTTCTTT. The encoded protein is CASKGVMSADTEAFF.